These 10 T cell receptor beta chains share one sample of origin, sequenced in a study of T cell clonality in common variable immunodeficiency. Their antigens remain unidentified. Measured with immunoSEQ multiplex PCR; TCRdb has only the in-frame clones, and not every one. The table lists about 21,000 clones, no singletons, with approximately 2% in the top ten. Study-wide results and limits: In common variable immunodeficiency, TCR beta chains reportedly carried fewer deletions and N-nucleotide insertions.

Material: peripheral blood mononuclear cells. All receptors come from a human donor with common variable immunodeficiency.

This clone was counted many times. The read comes to an end 3 residues before the CDR3 does, leaving the germline J gene to fill in the end. J is TRBJ1-6 and V is TRBV11-2; D not resolved. CDR3 length: 15 residues. Germline-derived CDR1 and CDR2 are SGHAT and FQNNGV. V was shortened by 3 bases and J by 0 bases, with 6 bases between the two germline ends. CDR3: CASSFRSSYNSPLHF. The CDR3 DNA, read in part, is TGTGCCAGCAGCTTCCGCAGCTCCTATAATTCACCC.

This clone was detected many times. The read ends 3 residues shy of where the CDR3 ends; the end is completed using the germline J gene. V is TRBV20-1 and J is TRBJ1-1, with unresolved D. V was pared by 0 bases and J by 1 base, with 3 bases between. Germline V lookup: CDR1 DFQATT, CDR2 SNEGSKA (reference sequence). The CDR3 is made up of 12 amino acids. CDR3 sequence reads: CSAREGNTEAFF. The CDR3 bases that were read are TGCAGTGCTAGAGAAGGGAACACTGAA.

This clone was observed at least ten times. The DNA ends 3 residues before the CDR3 does, and the rest of the CDR3 is filled in from the germline J gene. The genes are TRBV19 and TRBJ2-7; TRBD1 might be the D (6 bases). Trimming took 3 bases from V and 3 from J, leaving 15 bases between them. Germline V gene data show CDR1 as LNHDA and CDR2 as SQIVND (reference sequence). The CDR3 consists of 15 residues. CDR3: CASSISPPGDYEQYF. Partial CDR3 DNA: TGTGCCAGTAGTATCAGCCCCCCAGGGGACTACGAG.

A note on this clone: The read comes to an end 3 residues before the CDR3 does, leaving the germline J gene to fill in the end. The V and J genes are TRBV20-1 and TRBJ1-5; 10 nucleotides line up with TRBD1. The CDR3 runs 15 residues. V trimming: 5 bases; J trimming: 4 bases; junction bases outside the gene matches: 8. In germline, CDR1 is DFQATT, CDR2 SNEGSKA (reference sequence). CDR3 DNA (partial): TGCAGTGCTGGCGACAGGGGGCGATGGAATCAGCCC. This translates into CSAGDRGRWNQP. The full CDR3 protein is CSAGDRGRWNQPQHF.

This clone was seen ten or more times. The junction does not match germline at one end; this may be a read error. The CDR3 end is not reached by the read, which stops 3 residues before it; the germline J gene fills it in. This rearrangement joins TRBV7-7 to TRBJ2-5; the match to TRBD2 covers 12 bases. Germline CDR1 reads SSHAT; CDR2 reads FNYEAQ (reference sequence). This CDR3 spans 15 amino acids. CDR3 bases read: TGTGCTAGCAGCGGCCTAGCGGGGGGGCTTGAGACC. It codes for CASSGLAGGLET. The complete CDR3 reads CASSGLAGGLETQYF.

This clone has a count of ten or more. The read falls 3 residues short of the CDR3 end, and the missing part is taken from the germline J gene. This chain uses TRBV6-2 or TRBV6-3 with TRBJ1-2; D unclear. This CDR3 is 13 amino acids long. Germline V gene sequence: CDR1 MNHEY, CDR2 SVGEGT. The CDR3 is CASSYSKLVGYTF. The CDR3 bases that were read are TGTGCCAGCAGTTACTCGAAACTAGTGGGC.

Many counts were recorded for this clone. The read terminates 3 residues ahead of where the CDR3 ends, so the germline J gene completes it. The J gene is TRBJ2-3, the V gene TRBV5-1, with 9 bases lining up with TRBD1. Germline V CDR1 and CDR2: SGHRS, YFSETQ. Trimming took 3 bases from V and 4 from J; bases not matched to a gene: 15. This CDR3 region has 18 residues. The CDR3 DNA, read in part, is TGCGCCAGCAGCTCACAGGGGGCTTTCCTTCAGGGGTCAGATACG. Protein: CASSSQGAFLQGSDT. The complete CDR3 sequence is CASSSQGAFLQGSDTQYF.

This clone is medium-sized. Partial CDR3 DNA: TGCAGTGCTCCCGACCCCGGGGGATGGGGGACAGATGAG. Protein product: CSAPDPGGWGTDE. In full, the CDR3 is CSAPDPGGWGTDEQFF. The rearrangement joins TRBV20-1 to TRBJ2-1; maybe TRBD1 (7 bases). The read terminates 3 residues before the CDR3 end, so the remaining end is supplied by the germline J gene. With 5 bases removed from V and 8 bases from J, the gap between germline ends came to 25 bases. CDR1 and CDR2 from the germline V gene are DFQATT and SNEGSKA (reference sequence). This CDR3 is built from 16 residues.

This clone was recorded many times. Sequencing ends 3 residues short of the CDR3 end; the germline J gene provides the rest. The chain uses TRBV28 and TRBJ2-7, with 11 bases matching TRBD2. V gave up 5 bases and J gave up 4 bases; unmatched junction bases: 7. Germline values: CDR1 MDHEN, CDR2 SYDVKM. This CDR3 region has 15 residues. The CDR3 loop reads CASSSLAGGGYEQYF. The sequenced part of the CDR3 DNA is TGTGCCAGCAGTAGCCTAGCGGGGGGAGGGTACGAG.

This clone was counted many times. The read halts 3 residues ahead of the CDR3 end, with the missing end drawn from the germline J gene. The rearrangement links TRBV12-3 or TRBV12-4 to TRBJ2-1; D is ambiguous. This CDR3 is built from 13 residues. Trimming took off 5 bases at V and 4 bases at J, with 9 bases between the two ends. CDR3: CASSPKAYNEQFF. CDR3 DNA, as far as it was read: TGTGCCAGCAGTCCAAAAGCTTACAATGAG.